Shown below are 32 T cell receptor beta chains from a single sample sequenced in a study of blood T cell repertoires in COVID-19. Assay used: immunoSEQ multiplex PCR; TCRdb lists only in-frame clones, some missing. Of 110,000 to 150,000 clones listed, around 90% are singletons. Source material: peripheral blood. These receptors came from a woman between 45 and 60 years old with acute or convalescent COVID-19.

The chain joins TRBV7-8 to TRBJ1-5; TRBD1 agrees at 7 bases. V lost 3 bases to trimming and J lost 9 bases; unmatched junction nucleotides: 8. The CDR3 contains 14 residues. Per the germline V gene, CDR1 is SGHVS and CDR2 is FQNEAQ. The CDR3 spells CASSFRDSSPPQHF. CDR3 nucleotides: TGTGCCAGCAGCTTCCGGGACAGTAGTCCGCCCCAGCATTTT.

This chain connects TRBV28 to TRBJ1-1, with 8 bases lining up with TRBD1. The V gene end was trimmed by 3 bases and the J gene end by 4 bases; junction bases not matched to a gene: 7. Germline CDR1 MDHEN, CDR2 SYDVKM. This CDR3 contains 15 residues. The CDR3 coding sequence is TGTGCCAGCAGTTTTCGGACAGGGAGGACCACTGAAGCTTTCTTT. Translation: CASSFRTGRTTEAFF.

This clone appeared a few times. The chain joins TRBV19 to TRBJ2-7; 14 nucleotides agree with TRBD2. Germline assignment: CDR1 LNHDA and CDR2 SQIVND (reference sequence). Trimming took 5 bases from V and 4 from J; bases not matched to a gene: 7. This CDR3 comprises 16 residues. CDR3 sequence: CASSLGTSGSGYEQYF. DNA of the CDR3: TGTGCCAGTAGTCTCGGGACTAGCGGGAGCGGGTACGAGCAGTACTTC.

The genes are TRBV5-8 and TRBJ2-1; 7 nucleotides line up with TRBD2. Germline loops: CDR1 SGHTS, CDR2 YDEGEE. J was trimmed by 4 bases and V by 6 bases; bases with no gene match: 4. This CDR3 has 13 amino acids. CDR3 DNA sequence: TGTGCCAGCACACTAGCGCCGTACAATGAGCAGTTCTTC. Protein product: CASTLAPYNEQFF.

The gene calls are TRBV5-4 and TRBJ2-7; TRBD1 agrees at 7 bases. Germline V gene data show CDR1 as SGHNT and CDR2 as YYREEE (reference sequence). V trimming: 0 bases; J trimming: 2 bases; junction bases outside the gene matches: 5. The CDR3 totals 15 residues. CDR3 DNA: TGTGCCAGCAGCTTGGGACAGGGTAATACCTACGAGCAGTACTTC. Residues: CASSLGQGNTYEQYF.

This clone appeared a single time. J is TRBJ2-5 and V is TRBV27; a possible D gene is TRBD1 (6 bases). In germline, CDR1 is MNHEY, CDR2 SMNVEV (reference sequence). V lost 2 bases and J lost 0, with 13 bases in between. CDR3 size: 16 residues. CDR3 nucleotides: TGTGCCAGCAGTTTAAAACAGGGTTGGGACCAAGAGACCCAGTACTTC. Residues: CASSLKQGWDQETQYF.

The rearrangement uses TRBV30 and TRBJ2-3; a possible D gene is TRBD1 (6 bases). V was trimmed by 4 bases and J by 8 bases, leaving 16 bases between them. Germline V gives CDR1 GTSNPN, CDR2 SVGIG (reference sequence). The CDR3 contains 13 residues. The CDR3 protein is CAWIPGQGVTQYF. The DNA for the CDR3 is TGTGCCTGGATTCCGGGACAAGGAGTTACGCAGTATTTT.

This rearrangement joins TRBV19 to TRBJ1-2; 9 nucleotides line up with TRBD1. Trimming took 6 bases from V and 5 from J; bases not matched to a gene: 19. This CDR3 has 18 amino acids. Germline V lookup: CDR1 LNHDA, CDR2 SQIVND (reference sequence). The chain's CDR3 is CASRLRPADRGVNYGYTF. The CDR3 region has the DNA TGTGCCAGTAGACTTCGGCCCGCGGACAGGGGAGTAAATTATGGCTACACCTTC.

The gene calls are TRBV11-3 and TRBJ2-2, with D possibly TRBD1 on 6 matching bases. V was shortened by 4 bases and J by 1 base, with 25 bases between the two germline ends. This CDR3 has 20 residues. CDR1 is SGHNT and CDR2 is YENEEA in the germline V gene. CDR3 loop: CASSSPPMGASAGNTGELFF. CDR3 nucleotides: TGTGCCAGCAGCTCCCCTCCGATGGGGGCTTCGGCGGGGAACACCGGGGAGCTGTTTTTT. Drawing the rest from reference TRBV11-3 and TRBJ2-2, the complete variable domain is EAGVVQSPRYKIIEKKQPVAFWCNPISGHNTLYWYLQNLGQGPELLIRYENEEAVDDSQLPKDRFSAERLKGVDSTLKIQPAELGDSAVYLCASSSPPMGASAGNTGELFFGEGSRLTVL.

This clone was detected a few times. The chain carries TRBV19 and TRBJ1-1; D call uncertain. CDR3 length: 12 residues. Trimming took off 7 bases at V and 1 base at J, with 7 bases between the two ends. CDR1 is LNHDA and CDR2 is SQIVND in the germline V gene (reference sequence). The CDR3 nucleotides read TGTGCCAGTAAACCGGGGAACACTGAAGCTTTCTTT. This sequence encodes CASKPGNTEAFF.

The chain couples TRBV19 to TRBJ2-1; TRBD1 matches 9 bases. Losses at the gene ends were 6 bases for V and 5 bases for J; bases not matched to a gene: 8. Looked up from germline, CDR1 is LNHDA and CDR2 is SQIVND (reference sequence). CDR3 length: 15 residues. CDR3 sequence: CASRTGGSGDNEQFF. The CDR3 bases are TGTGCCAGTAGAACAGGGGGCAGTGGGGACAATGAGCAGTTCTTC. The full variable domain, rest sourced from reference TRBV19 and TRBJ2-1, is DGGITQSPKYLFRKEGQNVTLSCEQNLNHDAMYWYRQDPGQGLRLIYYSQIVNDFQKGDIAEGYSVSREKKESFPLTVTSAQKNPTAFYLCASRTGGSGDNEQFFGPGTRLTVL.

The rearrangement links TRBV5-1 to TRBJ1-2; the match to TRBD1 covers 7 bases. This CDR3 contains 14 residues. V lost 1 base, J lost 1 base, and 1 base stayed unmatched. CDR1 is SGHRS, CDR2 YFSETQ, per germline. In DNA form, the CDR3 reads TGCGCCAGCAGCTTGCAGGGGGATAACTATGGCTACACCTTC. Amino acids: CASSLQGDNYGYTF. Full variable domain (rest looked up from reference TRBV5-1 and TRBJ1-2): KAGVTQTPRYLIKTRGQQVTLSCSPISGHRSVSWYQQTPGQGLQFLFEYFSETQRNKGNFPGRFSGRQFSNSRSEMNVSTLELGDSALYLCASSLQGDNYGYTFGSGTRLTVV.

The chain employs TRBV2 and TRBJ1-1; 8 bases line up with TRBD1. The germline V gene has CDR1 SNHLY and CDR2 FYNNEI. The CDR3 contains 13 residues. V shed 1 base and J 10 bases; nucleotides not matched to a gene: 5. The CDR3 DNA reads TGTGCCAGCAGTGAAGGGACAGGGATCGGAGCTTTCTTT. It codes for CASSEGTGIGAFF.

CDR3 region: CASSLVVQGTPRPYEQYF. CDR3 sequence (DNA): TGTGCCAGCAGCTTAGTGGTTCAGGGGACCCCCCGGCCGTACGAGCAGTACTTC. V usage is TRBV7-8 and J usage is TRBJ2-7; D is possibly TRBD1 (6 bases). Trimming pared 1 base from V and 4 bases from J, leaving 23 bases between. CDR3 length equals 18 residues. CDR1 and CDR2 from the germline V gene are SGHVS and FQNEAQ.

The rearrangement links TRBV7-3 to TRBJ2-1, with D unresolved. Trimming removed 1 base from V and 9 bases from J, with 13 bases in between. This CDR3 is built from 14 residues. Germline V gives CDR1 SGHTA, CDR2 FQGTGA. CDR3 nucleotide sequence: TGTGCCAGCAGCTTAATGTCCTCGTCCGGTGAGCAGTTCTTC. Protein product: CASSLMSSSGEQFF.

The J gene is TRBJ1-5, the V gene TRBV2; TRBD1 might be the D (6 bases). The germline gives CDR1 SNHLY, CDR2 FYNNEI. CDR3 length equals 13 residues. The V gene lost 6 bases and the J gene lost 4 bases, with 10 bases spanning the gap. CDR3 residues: CASRGDINQPQHF. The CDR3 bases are TGTGCCAGCAGGGGGGACATAAATCAGCCCCAGCATTTT.

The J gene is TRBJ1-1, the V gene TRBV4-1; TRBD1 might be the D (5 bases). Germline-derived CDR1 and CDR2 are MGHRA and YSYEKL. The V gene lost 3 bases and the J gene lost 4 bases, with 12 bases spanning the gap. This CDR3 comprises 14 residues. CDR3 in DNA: TGCGCCAGCAGCCACAGACAGTCATCCACTGAAGCTTTCTTT. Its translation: CASSHRQSSTEAFF.

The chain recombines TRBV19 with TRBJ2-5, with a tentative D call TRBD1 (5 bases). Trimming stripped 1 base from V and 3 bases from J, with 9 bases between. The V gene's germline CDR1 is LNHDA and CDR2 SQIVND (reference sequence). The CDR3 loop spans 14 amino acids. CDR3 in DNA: TGTGCCAGTAGTATAGGGTCAGGGAAAGAGACCCAGTACTTC. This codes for CASSIGSGKETQYF.

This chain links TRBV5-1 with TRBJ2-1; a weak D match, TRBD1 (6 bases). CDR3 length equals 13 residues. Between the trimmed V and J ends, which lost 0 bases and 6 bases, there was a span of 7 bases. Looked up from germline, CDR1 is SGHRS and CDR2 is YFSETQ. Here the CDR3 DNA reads TGCGCCAGCAGCTTGGGGACAGCCAATGAGCAGTTCTTC. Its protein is CASSLGTANEQFF. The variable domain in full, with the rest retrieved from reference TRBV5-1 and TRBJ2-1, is KAGVTQTPRYLIKTRGQQVTLSCSPISGHRSVSWYQQTPGQGLQFLFEYFSETQRNKGNFPGRFSGRQFSNSRSEMNVSTLELGDSALYLCASSLGTANEQFFGPGTRLTVL.

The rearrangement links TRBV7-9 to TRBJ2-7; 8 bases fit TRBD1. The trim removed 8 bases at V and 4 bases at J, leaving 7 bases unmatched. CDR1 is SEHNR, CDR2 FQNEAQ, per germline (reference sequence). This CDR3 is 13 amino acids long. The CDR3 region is CASGDRGGYEQYF. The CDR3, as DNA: TGTGCCAGCGGCGACAGGGGCGGATACGAGCAGTACTTC.

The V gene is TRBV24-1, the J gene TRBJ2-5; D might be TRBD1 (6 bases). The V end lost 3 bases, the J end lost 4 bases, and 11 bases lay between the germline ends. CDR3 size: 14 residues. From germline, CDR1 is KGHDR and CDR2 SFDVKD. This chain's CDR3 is CATSDGGLGETQYF. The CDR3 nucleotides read TGTGCCACCAGTGATGGGGGCTTAGGAGAGACCCAGTACTTC.

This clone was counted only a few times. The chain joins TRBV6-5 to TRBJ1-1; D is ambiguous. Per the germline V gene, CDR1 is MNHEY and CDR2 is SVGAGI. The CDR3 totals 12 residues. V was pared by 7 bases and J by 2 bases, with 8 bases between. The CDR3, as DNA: TGTGCCAGCACCAACATCAACACTGAAGCTTTCTTT. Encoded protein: CASTNINTEAFF.

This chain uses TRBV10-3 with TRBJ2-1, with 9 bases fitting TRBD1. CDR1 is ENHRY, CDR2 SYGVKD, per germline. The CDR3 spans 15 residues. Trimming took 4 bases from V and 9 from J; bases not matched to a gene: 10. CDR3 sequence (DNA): TGTGCCATCAGTGGAAACAGGGGGCAGGACGGTGAGCAGTTCTTC. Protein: CAISGNRGQDGEQFF.

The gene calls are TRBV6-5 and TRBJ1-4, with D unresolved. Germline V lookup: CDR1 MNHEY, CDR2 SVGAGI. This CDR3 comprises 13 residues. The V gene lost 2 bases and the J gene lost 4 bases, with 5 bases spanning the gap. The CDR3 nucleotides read TGTGCCAGCAGTTACGGCTTTAATGAAAAACTGTTTTTT. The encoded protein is CASSYGFNEKLFF.

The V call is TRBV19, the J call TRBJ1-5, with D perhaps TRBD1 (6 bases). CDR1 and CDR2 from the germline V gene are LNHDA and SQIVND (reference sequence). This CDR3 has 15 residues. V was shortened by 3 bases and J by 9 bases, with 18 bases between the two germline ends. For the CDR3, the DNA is TGTGCCAGTAGTATTTCCCCTACAGGGTCTGGGCCCCAGCATTTT. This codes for CASSISPTGSGPQHF.

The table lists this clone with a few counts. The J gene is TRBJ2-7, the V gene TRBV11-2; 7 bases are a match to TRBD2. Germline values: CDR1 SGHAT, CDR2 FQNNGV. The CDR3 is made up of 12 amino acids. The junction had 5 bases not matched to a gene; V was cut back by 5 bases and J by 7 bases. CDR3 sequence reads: CASSGGGWEQYF. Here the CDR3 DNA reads TGTGCCAGCAGCGGGGGGGGTTGGGAGCAGTACTTC.

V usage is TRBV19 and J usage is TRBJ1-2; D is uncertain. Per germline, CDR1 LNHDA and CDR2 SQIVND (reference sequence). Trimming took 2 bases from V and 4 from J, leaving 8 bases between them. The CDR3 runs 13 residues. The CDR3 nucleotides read TGTGCCAGTAGTATAAGTCAGTCCTATGGCTACACCTTC. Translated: CASSISQSYGYTF.

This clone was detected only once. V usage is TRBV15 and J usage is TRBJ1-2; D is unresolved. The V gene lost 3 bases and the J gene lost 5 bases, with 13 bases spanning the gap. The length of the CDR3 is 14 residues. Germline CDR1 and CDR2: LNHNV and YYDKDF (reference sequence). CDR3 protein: CATSRATTGYGYTF. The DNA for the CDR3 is TGTGCCACCAGCAGGGCTACGACGGGGTATGGCTACACCTTC.

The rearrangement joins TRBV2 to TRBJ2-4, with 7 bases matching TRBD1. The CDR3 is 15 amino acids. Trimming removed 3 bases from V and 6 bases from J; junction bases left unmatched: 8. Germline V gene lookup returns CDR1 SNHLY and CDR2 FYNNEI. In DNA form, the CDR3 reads TGTGCCAGCAGTGAGGGACAGTCTACCGGAAACATTCAGTACTTC. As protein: CASSEGQSTGNIQYF.

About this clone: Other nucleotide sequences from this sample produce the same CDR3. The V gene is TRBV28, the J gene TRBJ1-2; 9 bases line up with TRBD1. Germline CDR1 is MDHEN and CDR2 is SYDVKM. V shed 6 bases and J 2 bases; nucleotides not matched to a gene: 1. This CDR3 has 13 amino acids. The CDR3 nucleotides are TGTGCCAGCAGGGGACAGGGAAACTATGGCTACACCTTC. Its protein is CASRGQGNYGYTF.

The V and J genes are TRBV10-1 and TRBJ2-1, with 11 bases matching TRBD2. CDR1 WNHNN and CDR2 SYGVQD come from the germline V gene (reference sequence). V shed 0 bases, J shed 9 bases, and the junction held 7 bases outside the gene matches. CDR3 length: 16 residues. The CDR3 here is CASSESGTSGRGEQFF. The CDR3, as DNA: TGCGCCAGCAGTGAGTCGGGAACTAGCGGGAGAGGTGAGCAGTTCTTC.

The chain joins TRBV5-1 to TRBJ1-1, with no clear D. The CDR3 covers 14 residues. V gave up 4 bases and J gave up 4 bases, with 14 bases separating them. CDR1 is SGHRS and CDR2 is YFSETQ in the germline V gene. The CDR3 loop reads CASSPQNSGTEAFF. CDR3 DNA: TGCGCCAGCAGCCCCCAGAACTCGGGCACTGAAGCTTTCTTT.